Below, 2 T cell receptor beta chains from the same sample are listed, as sequenced in a study of PD-L1 blockade in urothelial cancer. Profiling relied on immunoSEQ multiplex PCR, and the TCRdb table lists in-frame clones only, not all of them. The table has some 40,000 clones, 70% to 85% seen once. The source was PBMCs, collected around atezolizumab (anti-PD-L1) treatment. All receptors come from a man in his sixties with urothelial cancer.

This chain links TRBV19 with TRBJ1-1, with 7 bases aligning to TRBD1. The germline V gene has CDR1 LNHDA and CDR2 SQIVND (reference sequence). The CDR3 has 14 amino acids. Trimming took 7 bases from V and 2 from J; bases not matched to a gene: 7. This CDR3 reads CASIADRANTEAFF. In DNA, the CDR3 is TGTGCCAGTATCGCAGACAGGGCCAACACTGAAGCTTTCTTT.

This clone is medium-sized within its sample. The V call is TRBV19, the J call TRBJ2-7, with TRBD1 matching 8 bases. From germline, CDR1 is LNHDA and CDR2 SQIVND (reference sequence). V lost 6 bases and J lost 0; bases outside the gene matches: 7. This CDR3 is built from 15 residues. This chain's CDR3 is CASSPGQGNSYEQYF. As DNA, the CDR3 is TGTGCCAGTAGCCCCGGACAGGGCAACTCCTACGAGCAGTACTTC. The full variable domain, with the rest looked up from reference TRBV19 and TRBJ2-7, is DGGITQSPKYLFRKEGQNVTLSCEQNLNHDAMYWYRQDPGQGLRLIYYSQIVNDFQKGDIAEGYSVSREKKESFPLTVTSAQKNPTAFYLCASSPGQGNSYEQYFGPGTRLTVT.